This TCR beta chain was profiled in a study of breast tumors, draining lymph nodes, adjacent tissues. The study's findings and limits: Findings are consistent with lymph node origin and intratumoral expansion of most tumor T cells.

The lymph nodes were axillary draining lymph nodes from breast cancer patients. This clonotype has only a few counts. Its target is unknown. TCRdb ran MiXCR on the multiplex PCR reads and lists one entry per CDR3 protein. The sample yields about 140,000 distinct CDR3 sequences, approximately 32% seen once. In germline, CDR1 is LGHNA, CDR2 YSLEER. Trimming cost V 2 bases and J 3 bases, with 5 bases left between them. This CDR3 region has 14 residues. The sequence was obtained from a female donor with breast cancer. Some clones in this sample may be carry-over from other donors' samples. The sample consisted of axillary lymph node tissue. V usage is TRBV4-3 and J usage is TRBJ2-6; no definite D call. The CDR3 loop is CASSQNHGANVLTF. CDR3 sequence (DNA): TGCGCCAGCAGCCAAAACCATGGGGCCAACGTCCTGACTTTC.